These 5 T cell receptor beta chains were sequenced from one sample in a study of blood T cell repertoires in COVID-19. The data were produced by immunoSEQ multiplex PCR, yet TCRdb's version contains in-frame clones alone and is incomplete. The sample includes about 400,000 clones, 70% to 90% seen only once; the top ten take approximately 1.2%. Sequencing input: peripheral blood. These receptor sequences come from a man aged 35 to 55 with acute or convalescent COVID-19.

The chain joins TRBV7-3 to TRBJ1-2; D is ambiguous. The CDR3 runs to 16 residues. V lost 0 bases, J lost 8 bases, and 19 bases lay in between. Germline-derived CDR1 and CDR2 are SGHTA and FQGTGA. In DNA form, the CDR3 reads TGTGCCAGCAGCTTAACGGTCGGGTCGGGGTCCTCGGGCTACACCTTC. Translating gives CASSLTVGSGSSGYTF.

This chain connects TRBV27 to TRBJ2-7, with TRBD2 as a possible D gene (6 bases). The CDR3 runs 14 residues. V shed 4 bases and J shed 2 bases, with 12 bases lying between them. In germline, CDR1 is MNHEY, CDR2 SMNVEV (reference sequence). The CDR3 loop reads CASSSRRGTYEQYF. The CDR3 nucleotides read TGTGCCAGCAGTTCTCGGCGGGGTACCTACGAGCAGTACTTC.

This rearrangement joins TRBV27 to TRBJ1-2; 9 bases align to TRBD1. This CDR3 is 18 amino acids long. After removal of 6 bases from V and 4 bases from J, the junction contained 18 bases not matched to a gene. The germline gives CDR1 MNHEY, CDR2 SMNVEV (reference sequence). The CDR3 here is CASRSLGQGRGSSYGYTF. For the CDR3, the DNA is TGTGCCAGCAGGTCCCTGGGACAGGGAAGAGGCTCTAGCTATGGCTACACCTTC.

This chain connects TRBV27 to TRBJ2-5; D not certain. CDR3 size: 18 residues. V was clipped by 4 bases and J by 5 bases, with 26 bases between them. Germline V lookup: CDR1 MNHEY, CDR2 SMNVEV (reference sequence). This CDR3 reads CASSSIIRPGPKRETQYF. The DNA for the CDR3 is TGTGCCAGCAGTTCTATAATAAGGCCGGGTCCCAAGAGGGAGACCCAGTACTTC.

The CDR3 sequence is CASSQRDRTDQPQHF. As DNA, the CDR3 is TGCGCCAGCAGCCAGAGGGACAGGACAGATCAGCCCCAGCATTTT. V is TRBV4-1 and J is TRBJ1-5, with TRBD1 matching 8 bases. This CDR3 has 15 residues. V was pared by 3 bases and J by 5 bases, with 6 bases of the junction left unmatched. Germline V lookup: CDR1 MGHRA, CDR2 YSYEKL.